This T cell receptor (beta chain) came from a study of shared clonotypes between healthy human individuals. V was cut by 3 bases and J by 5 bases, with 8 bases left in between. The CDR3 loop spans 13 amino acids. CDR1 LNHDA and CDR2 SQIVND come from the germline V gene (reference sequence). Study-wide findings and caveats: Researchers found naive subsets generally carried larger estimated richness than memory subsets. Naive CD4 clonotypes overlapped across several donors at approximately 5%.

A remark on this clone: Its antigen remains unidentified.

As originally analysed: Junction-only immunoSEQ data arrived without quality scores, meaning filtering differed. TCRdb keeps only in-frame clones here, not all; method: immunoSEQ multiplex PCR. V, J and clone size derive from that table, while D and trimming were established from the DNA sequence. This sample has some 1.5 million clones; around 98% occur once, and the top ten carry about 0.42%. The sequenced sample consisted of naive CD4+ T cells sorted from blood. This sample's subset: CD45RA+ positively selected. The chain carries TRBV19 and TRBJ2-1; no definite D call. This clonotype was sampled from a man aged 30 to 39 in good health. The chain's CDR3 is CASSMLGNNEQFF. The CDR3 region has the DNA TGTGCCAGTAGTATGCTAGGTAACAATGAGCAGTTCTTC.